One TCR beta chain is described in this entry. Antigen specificity is unknown. The sample belongs to a study of T cell repertoires in cytomegalovirus infection. TCRdb reprocessed the reads with MiXCR, giving one entry per CDR3 protein. The sample includes hundreds of thousands of distinct CDR3 sequences, less than 35% seen only once; the top ten take 9.5% to 15%. The study, taken as a whole, reports: HLA-C-restricted CMV-specific TCR beta clonotypes were dominant in the ex vivo response. There were carriers of CMV plus the relevant HLA, and cumulative public TCR beta family frequency identified them.

The CDR3 is 16 residues long. Trimming cost V 5 bases and J 5 bases, with 21 bases left between them. The germline V gene has CDR1 MNHGY and CDR2 SAAAGT. J is TRBJ1-2 and V is TRBV6-8; D is unclear. This clonotype originated in a human donor in good health (CMV status not recorded). Some clones in this sample may be carry-over from other donors' samples. The material was cultured CD8+ T cells from PBMCs, obtained from culture after CMV antigen stimulation. The chain's CDR3 is CASSRWPVDPLYGYTF. CDR3 DNA sequence: TGTGCCAGCAGTCGATGGCCCGTGGATCCATTATATGGCTACACCTTC.